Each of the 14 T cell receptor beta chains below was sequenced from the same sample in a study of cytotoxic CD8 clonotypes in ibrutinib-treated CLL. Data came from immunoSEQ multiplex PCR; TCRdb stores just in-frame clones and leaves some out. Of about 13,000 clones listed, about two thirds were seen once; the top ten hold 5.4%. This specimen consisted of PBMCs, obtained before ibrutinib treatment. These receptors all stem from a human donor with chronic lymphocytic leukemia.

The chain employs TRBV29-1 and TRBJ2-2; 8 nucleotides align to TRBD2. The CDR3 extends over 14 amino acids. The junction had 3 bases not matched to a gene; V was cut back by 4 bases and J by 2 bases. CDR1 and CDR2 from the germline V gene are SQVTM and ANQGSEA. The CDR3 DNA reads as TGCAGCGTTGGGACTAGCACCAACACCGGGGAGCTGTTTTTT. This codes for CSVGTSTNTGELFF.

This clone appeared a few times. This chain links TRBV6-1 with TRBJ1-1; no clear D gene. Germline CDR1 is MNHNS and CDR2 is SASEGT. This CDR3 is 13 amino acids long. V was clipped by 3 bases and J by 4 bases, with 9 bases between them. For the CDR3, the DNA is TGTGCCAGCAGTGAGGGCCTGAGCACTGAAGCTTTCTTT. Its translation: CASSEGLSTEAFF.

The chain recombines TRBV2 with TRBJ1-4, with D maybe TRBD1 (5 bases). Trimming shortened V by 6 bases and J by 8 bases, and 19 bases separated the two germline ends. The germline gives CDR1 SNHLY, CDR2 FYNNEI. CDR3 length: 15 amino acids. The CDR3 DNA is TGTGCCAGCAGGCCAGGACGGGACGCTTGGGAAAAACTGTTTTTT. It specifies CASRPGRDAWEKLFF.

CDR3 protein: CASSLAQYNEQFF. As DNA, the CDR3 is TGTGCCAGCAGCTTGGCACAGTACAATGAGCAGTTCTTC. The rearrangement links TRBV11-2 to TRBJ2-1; the D is unclear. With 3 bases removed from V and 4 bases from J, the gap between germline ends came to 7 bases. This CDR3 has 13 residues. Germline CDR1 is SGHAT and CDR2 is FQNNGV.

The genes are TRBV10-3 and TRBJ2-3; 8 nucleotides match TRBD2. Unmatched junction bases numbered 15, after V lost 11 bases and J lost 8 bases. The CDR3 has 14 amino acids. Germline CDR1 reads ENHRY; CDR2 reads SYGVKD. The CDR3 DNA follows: TGTGCCCACCAGGCGGGAGCGGGAGATGGTACGCAGTATTTT. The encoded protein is CAHQAGAGDGTQYF.

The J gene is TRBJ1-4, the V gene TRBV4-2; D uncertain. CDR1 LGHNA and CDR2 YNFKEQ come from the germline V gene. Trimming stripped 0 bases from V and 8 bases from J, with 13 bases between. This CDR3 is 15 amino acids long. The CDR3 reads CASSQDRQVEEKLFF. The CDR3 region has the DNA TGTGCCAGCAGCCAAGATCGCCAGGTGGAGGAAAAACTGTTTTTT.

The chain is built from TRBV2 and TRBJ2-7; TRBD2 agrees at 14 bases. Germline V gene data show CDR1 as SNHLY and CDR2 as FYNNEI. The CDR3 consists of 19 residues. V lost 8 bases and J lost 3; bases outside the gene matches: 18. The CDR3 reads CASGIWGLAGVRRDYEQYF. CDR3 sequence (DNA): TGTGCCAGCGGGATCTGGGGACTAGCGGGGGTCAGAAGGGACTACGAGCAGTACTTC.

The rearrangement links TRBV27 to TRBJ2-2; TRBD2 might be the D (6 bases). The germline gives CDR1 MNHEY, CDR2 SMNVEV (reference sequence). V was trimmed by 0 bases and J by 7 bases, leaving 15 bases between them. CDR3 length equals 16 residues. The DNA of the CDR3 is TGTGCCAGCAGTTTATCGAGGCCATCGCGGGGCGGGGAGCTGTTTTTT. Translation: CASSLSRPSRGGELFF.

The CDR3 is CASSLLAVAAPRQFF. CDR3 DNA sequence: TGCGCCAGCAGCTTGTTGGCAGTAGCGGCCCCCCGGCAGTTCTTC. V and J are TRBV5-1 and TRBJ2-1, with D tentatively TRBD2 (6 bases). Trimming removed 1 base at V and 12 bases at J, with 20 bases between. Germline loops: CDR1 SGHRS, CDR2 YFSETQ. The CDR3 is made up of 15 amino acids.

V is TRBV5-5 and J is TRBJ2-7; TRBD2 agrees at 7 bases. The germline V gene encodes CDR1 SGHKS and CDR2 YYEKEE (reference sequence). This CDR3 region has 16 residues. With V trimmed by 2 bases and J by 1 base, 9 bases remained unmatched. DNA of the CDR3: TGTGCCAGCAGCTTTTCCCCGGGCGGGGGTTCCTACGAGCAGTACTTC. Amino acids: CASSFSPGGGSYEQYF.

The CDR3 DNA reads as TGTGCCAGCAGTTTGTGGGGTGGAGTCCGGCCCCAGCATTTT. Translating gives CASSLWGGVRPQHF. The rearrangement uses TRBV27 and TRBJ1-5; D not certain. V shed 3 bases and J shed 9 bases, with 15 bases lying between them. Germline CDR1 reads MNHEY; CDR2 reads SMNVEV (reference sequence). The CDR3 has 14 residues.

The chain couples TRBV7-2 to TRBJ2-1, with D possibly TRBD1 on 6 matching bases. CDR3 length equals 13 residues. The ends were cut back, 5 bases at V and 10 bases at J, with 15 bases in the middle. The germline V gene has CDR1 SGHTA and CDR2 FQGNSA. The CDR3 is CASSMRRDTEQFF. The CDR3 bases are TGTGCCAGCAGCATGCGACGGGACACCGAGCAGTTCTTC.

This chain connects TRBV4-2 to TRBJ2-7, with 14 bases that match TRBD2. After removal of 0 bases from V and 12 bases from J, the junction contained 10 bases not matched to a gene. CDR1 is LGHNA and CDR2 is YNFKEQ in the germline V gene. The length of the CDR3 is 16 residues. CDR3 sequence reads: CASSQEGGGLAGVVYF. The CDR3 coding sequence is TGTGCCAGCAGCCAAGAGGGCGGGGGACTAGCGGGGGTAGTGTACTTC.

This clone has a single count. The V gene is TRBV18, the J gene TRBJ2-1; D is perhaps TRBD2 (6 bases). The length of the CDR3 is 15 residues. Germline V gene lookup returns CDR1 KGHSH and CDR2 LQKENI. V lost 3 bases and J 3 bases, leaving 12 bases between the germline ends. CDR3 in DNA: TGTGCCAGCTCACCCCTGGGCGGGATCTACAATGAGCAGTTCTTC. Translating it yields CASSPLGGIYNEQFF.